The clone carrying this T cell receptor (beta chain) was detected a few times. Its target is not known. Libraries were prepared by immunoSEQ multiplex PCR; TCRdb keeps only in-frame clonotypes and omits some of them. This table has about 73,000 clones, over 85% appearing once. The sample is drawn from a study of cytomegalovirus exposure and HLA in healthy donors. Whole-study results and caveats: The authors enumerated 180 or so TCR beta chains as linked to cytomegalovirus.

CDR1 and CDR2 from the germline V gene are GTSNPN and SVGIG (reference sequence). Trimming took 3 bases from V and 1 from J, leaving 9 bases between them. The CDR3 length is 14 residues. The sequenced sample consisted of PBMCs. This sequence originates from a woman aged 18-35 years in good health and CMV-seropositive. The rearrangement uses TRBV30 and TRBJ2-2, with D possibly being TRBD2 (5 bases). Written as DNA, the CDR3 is TGTGCCTGGAGGGAGGACCTGAACACCGGGGAGCTGTTTTTT. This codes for CAWREDLNTGELFF.